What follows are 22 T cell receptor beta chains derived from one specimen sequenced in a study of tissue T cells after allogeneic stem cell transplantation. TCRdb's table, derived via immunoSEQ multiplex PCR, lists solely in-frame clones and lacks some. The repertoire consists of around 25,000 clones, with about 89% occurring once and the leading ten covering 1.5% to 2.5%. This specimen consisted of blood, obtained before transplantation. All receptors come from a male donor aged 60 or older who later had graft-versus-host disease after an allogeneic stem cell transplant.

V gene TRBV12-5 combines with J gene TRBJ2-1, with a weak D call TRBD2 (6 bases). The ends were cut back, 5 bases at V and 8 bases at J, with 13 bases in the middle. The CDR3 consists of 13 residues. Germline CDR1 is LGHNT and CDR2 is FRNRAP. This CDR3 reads CASGLRQRDEQFF. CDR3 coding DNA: TGTGCTAGTGGTCTCAGACAGCGGGATGAGCAGTTCTTC.

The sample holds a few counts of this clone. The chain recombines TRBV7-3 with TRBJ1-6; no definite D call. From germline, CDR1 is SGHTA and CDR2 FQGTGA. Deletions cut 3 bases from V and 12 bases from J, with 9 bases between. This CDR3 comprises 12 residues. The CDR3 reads CASSFPGGPLHF. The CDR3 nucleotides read TGTGCCAGCAGCTTCCCGGGAGGACCCCTCCACTTT.

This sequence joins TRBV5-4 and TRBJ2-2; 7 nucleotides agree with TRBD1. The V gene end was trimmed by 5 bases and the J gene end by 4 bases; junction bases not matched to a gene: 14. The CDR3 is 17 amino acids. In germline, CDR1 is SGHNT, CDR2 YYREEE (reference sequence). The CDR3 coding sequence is TGTGCCAGCAGACCGAGTTCAGGGGGTGAGGTCACCGGGGAGCTGTTTTTT. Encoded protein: CASRPSSGGEVTGELFF.

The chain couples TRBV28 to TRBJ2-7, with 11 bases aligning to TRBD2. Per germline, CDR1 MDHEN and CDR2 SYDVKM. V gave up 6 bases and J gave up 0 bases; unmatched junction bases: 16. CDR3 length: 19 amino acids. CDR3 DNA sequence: TGTGCCAGCAGAGCTCGGGGGGGACTAGCGGTCCTCAACTCCTACGAGCAGTACTTC. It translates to CASRARGGLAVLNSYEQYF.

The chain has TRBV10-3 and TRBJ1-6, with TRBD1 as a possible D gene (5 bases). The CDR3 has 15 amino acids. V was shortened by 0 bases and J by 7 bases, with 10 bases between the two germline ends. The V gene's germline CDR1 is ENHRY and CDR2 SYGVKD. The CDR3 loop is CAISESSGLNSPLHF. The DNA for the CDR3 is TGTGCCATCAGTGAGTCATCAGGGCTCAATTCACCCCTCCACTTT.

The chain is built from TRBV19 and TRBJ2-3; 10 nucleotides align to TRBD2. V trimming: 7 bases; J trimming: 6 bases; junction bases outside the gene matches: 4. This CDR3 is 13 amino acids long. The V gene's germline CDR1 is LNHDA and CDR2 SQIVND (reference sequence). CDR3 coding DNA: TGTGCCAGTAAACTAGCGGGAAGGGATACGCAGTATTTT. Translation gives CASKLAGRDTQYF.

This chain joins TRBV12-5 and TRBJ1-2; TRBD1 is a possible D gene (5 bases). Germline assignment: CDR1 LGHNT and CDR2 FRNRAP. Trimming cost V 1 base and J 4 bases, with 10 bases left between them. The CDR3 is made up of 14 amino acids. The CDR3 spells CASGLERGPYGYTF. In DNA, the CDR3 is TGTGCTAGTGGTTTGGAACGGGGACCCTATGGCTACACCTTC.

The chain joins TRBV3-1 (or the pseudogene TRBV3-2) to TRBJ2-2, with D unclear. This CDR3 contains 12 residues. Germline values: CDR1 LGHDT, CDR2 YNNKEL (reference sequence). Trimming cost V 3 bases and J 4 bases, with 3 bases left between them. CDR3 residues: CASSQSTGELFF. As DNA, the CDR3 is TGTGCCAGCAGCCAGAGCACCGGGGAGCTGTTTTTT.

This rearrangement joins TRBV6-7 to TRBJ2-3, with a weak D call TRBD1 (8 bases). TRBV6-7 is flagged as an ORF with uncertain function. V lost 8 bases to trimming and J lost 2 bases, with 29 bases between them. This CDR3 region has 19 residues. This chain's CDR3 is CASYSRPGGAGRATDTQYF. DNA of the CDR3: TGTGCCAGCTATTCCAGGCCAGGGGGCGCAGGGAGGGCCACAGATACGCAGTATTTT.

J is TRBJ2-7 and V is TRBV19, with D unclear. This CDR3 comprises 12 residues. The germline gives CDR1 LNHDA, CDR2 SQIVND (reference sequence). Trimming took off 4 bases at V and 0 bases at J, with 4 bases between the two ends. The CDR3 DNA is TGTGCCAGTAGTAGGAGCTCCTACGAGCAGTACTTC. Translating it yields CASSRSSYEQYF.

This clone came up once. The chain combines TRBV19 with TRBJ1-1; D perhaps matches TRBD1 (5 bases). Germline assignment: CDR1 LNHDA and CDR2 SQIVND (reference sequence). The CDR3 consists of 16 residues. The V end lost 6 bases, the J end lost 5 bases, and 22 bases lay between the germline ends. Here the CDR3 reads CASSRVRGRGLTEAFF. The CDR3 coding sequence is TGTGCCAGTAGCAGAGTCCGGGGCCGTGGGTTGACTGAAGCTTTCTTT.

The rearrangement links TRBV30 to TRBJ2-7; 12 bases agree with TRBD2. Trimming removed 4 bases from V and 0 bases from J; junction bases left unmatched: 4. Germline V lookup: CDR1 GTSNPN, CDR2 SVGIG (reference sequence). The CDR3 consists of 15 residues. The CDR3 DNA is TGTGCCTGGACGAAGGGACTAGCGGGCTCCTACGAGCAGTACTTC. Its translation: CAWTKGLAGSYEQYF.

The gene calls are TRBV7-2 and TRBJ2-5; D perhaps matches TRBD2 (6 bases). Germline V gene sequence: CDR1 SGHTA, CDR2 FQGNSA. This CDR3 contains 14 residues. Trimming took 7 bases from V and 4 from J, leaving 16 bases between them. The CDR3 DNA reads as TGTGCCAGCACCCCTGGCGGGAACGGAGAGACCCAGTACTTC. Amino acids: CASTPGGNGETQYF.

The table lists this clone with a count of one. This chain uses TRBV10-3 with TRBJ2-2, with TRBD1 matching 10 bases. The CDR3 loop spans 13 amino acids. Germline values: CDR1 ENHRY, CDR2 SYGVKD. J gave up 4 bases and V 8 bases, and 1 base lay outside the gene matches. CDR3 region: CAIGTGVTGELFF. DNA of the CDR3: TGTGCCATCGGGACAGGGGTCACCGGGGAGCTGTTTTTT.

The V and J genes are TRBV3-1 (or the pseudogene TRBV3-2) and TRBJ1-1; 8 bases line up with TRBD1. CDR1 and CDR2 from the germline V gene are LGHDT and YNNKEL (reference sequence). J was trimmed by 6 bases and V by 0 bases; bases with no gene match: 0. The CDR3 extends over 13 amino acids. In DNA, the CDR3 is TGTGCCAGCAGCCAAGAGGACAGGGCTGAAGCTTTCTTT. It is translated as CASSQEDRAEAFF.

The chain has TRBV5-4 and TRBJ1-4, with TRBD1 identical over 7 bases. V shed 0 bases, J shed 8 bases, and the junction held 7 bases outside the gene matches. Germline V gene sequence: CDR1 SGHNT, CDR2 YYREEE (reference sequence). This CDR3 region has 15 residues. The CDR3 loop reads CASSLGAGGSEKLFF. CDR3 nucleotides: TGTGCCAGCAGCTTGGGGGCAGGGGGTAGCGAAAAACTGTTTTTT.

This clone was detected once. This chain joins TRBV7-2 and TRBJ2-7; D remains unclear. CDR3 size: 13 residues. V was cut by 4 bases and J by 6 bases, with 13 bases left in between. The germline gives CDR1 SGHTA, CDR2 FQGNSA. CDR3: CASSSTTRLEQYF. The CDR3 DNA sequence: TGTGCCAGCAGCTCAACAACCAGACTCGAGCAGTACTTC. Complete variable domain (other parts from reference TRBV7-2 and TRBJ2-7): GAGVSQSPSNKVTEKGKDVELRCDPISGHTALYWYRQSLGQGLEFLIYFQGNSAPDKSGLPSDRFSAERTGGSVSTLTIQRTQQEDSAVYLCASSSTTRLEQYFGPGTRLTVT.

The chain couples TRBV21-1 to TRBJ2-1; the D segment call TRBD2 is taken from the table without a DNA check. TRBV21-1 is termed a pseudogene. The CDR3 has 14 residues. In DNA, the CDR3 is TGTGCCAGCAGCCCCTCGAGGGTCTTCGGTGAGCAGTTCTTC. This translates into CASSPSRVFGEQFF.

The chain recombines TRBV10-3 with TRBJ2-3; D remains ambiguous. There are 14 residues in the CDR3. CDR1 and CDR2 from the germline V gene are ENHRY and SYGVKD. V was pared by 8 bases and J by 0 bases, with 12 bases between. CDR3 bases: TGTGCCATCCGACTGCAGCCGAGCACAGATACGCAGTATTTT. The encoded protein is CAIRLQPSTDTQYF.

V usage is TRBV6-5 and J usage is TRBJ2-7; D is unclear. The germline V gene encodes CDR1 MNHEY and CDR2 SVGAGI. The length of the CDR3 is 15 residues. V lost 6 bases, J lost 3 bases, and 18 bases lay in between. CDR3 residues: CASSPTSFEVYEQYF. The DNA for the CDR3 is TGTGCCAGCAGCCCCACATCCTTTGAAGTCTACGAGCAGTACTTC.

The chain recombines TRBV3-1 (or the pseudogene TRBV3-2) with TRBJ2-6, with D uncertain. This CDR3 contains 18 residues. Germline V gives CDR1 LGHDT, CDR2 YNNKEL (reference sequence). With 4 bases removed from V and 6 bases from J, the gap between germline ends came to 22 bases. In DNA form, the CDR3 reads TGTGCCAGCAGCCGATTCATCCCATTTACAAGTCAGGCCAACGTCCTGACTTTC. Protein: CASSRFIPFTSQANVLTF.

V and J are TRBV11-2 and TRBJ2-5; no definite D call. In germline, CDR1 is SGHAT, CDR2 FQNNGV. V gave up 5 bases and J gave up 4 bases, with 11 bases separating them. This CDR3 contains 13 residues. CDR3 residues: CASSPVRPETQYF. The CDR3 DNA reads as TGTGCCAGCAGCCCCGTCCGCCCAGAGACCCAGTACTTC.